Shown below are 27 T cell receptor beta chains from a single sample sequenced in a study of CD8 T cells in Susac syndrome. Random hexamers were used to reverse transcribe the RNA input (about 0.5 to 1 ug). MiXCR, run by TCRdb on the immunoSEQ multiplex PCR reads, gives a single entry per CDR3 protein. The sample carries 150,000 to 200,000 distinct CDR3 sequences, roughly 94% recorded once. The specimen sequenced was CD4+ T cells from PBMCs. The receptors originated from a human donor with multiple sclerosis.

The chain is built from TRBV28 and TRBJ2-1; 13 positions match TRBD2. CDR1 and CDR2 (germline): MDHEN, SYDVKM. There are 15 residues in the CDR3. V lost 4 bases to trimming and J lost 9 bases; unmatched junction nucleotides: 6. CDR3 nucleotide sequence: TGTGCCAGCAGTTCAACTAGCGGGAGGGCCTTTGAGCAGTTCTTC. Translating it yields CASSSTSGRAFEQFF.

The rearrangement joins TRBV20-1 to TRBJ2-7; 7 bases are a match to TRBD1. CDR1 and CDR2 from the germline V gene are DFQATT and SNEGSKA (reference sequence). V shed 6 bases, J shed 1 base, and the junction held 18 bases outside the gene matches. The CDR3 has 17 amino acids. The CDR3 DNA reads TGCAGTGCAACCCCGGGACAGAAATCTTTTTTATCCTACGAGCAGTACTTC. Amino acids: CSATPGQKSFLSYEQYF.

The chain has TRBV24-1 and TRBJ1-5; 10 bases map to TRBD1. The CDR3 has 15 residues. Germline V lookup: CDR1 KGHDR, CDR2 SFDVKD. V lost 4 bases and J lost 5; bases outside the gene matches: 4. CDR3 nucleotide sequence: TGTGCCACCAGTGAAACTGGGACAGGGGATCAGCCCCAGCATTTT. Residues: CATSETGTGDQPQHF.

This rearrangement joins TRBV30 to TRBJ2-7, with unresolved D. The CDR3 has 14 residues. Germline CDR1 is GTSNPN and CDR2 is SVGIG (reference sequence). Trimming removed 3 bases at V and 3 bases at J, with 15 bases between. Written as DNA, the CDR3 is TGTGCCTGGAGGCGATCGGGCAGTTACTACGAGCAGTACTTC. Its protein is CAWRRSGSYYEQYF.

This sequence joins TRBV4-3 and TRBJ2-7; D remains unclear. V gave up 4 bases and J gave up 4 bases, with 11 bases separating them. CDR3 length equals 13 residues. The germline V gene encodes CDR1 LGHNA and CDR2 YSLEER. The CDR3 DNA follows: TGCGCCAGCAGCCTCTATGGCGGTTACGAGCAGTACTTC. Encoded protein: CASSLYGGYEQYF.

This chain joins TRBV7-9 and TRBJ2-2, with D perhaps matching TRBD2 (6 bases). This CDR3 comprises 15 residues. Per the germline V gene, CDR1 is SEHNR and CDR2 is FQNEAQ (reference sequence). Trimming stripped 1 base from V and 0 bases from J, with 6 bases between. CDR3 region: CASSLGLANTGELFF. CDR3 bases: TGTGCCAGCAGCTTAGGACTAGCGAACACCGGGGAGCTGTTTTTT.

The genes are TRBV11-1 and TRBJ2-1; 12 nucleotides align to TRBD2. The trim removed 5 bases at V and 7 bases at J, leaving 21 bases unmatched. The CDR3 length is 20 residues. Looked up from germline, CDR1 is SGHAT and CDR2 is FQDESV (reference sequence). This CDR3 is CASSPHWAGASGREVNEQFF. CDR3 DNA sequence: TGTGCCAGCAGCCCCCACTGGGCGGGGGCTAGCGGGAGGGAGGTAAATGAGCAGTTCTTC.

The V call is TRBV20-1, the J call TRBJ2-1; possible D gene TRBD2, 6 bases. CDR1 and CDR2 (germline): DFQATT, SNEGSKA (reference sequence). The V and J ends lost 0 bases and 5 bases respectively, with 14 bases between them. CDR3 length: 15 amino acids. The CDR3 here is CSARDEGLAHNEQFF. CDR3 nucleotides: TGCAGTGCTAGAGATGAAGGCCTAGCGCACAATGAGCAGTTCTTC.

This clonotype appeared once. The chain employs TRBV2 and TRBJ1-2; D unclear. Trimming took 7 bases from V and 4 from J, leaving 16 bases between them. Germline assignment: CDR1 SNHLY and CDR2 FYNNEI. CDR3 length equals 14 residues. The CDR3 DNA reads as TGTGCCAGCATCGACCACTTTGGGGTCTATGGCTACACCTTC. It yields the protein CASIDHFGVYGYTF.

This rearrangement joins TRBV10-1 to TRBJ2-2, with a possible D match to TRBD2 (6 bases). Trimming left V 0 bases short and J 2 bases short, with 13 bases between. Per germline, CDR1 WNHNN and CDR2 SYGVQD (reference sequence). This CDR3 is built from 17 residues. The CDR3 region is CASSESPRDFNTGELFF. The CDR3 DNA is TGCGCCAGCAGTGAGTCGCCCCGGGACTTCAACACCGGGGAGCTGTTTTTT.

This chain connects TRBV20-1 to TRBJ2-5, with 7 nucleotides matching TRBD2. CDR1 is DFQATT, CDR2 SNEGSKA, per germline (reference sequence). CDR3 size: 14 residues. V was pared by 3 bases and J by 5 bases, with 9 bases of the junction left unmatched. The CDR3 sequence: CSASAREMTETQYF. CDR3 nucleotide sequence: TGCAGTGCTAGCGCGCGGGAGATGACGGAGACCCAGTACTTC.

This sequence joins TRBV4-1 and TRBJ2-7; a weak D match, TRBD2 (7 bases). CDR3 length: 18 amino acids. Trimming stripped 2 bases from V and 7 bases from J, with 27 bases between. Germline V gives CDR1 MGHRA, CDR2 YSYEKL. CDR3 sequence reads: CASSQNRPGGRESDEQYF. CDR3 DNA sequence: TGCGCCAGCAGCCAAAATCGCCCTGGGGGGCGGGAGTCGGATGAGCAGTACTTC.

This clonotype appeared once. The gene calls are TRBV20-1 and TRBJ1-5, with a tentative D call TRBD1 (6 bases). This CDR3 contains 17 residues. From germline, CDR1 is DFQATT and CDR2 SNEGSKA (reference sequence). The ends were cut back, 1 base at V and 0 bases at J, with 16 bases in the middle. CDR3 coding DNA: TGCAGTGCTAGAGCCCTAGGGGGTGCGAATAGCAATCAGCCCCAGCATTTT. It is translated as CSARALGGANSNQPQHF.

V gene TRBV7-8 combines with J gene TRBJ1-1; no clear D gene. V lost 7 bases to trimming and J lost 0 bases, with 15 bases between them. This CDR3 comprises 15 residues. Germline V lookup: CDR1 SGHVS, CDR2 FQNEAQ. The DNA for the CDR3 is TGTGCCAGCATCCTCTTCACCGGAGTGAACACTGAAGCTTTCTTT. It yields the protein CASILFTGVNTEAFF.

The V and J genes are TRBV4-1 and TRBJ2-3; D uncertain. Trimming left V 1 base short and J 2 bases short, with 10 bases between. This CDR3 is 15 amino acids long. Germline loops: CDR1 MGHRA, CDR2 YSYEKL. This CDR3 reads CASSQGVKYTDTQYF. CDR3 nucleotide sequence: TGCGCCAGCAGCCAAGGGGTAAAGTACACAGATACGCAGTATTTT.

This chain links TRBV19 with TRBJ2-5, with D possibly matching TRBD1 (5 bases). V lost 4 bases, J lost 3 bases, and 12 bases lay in between. Per the germline V gene, CDR1 is LNHDA and CDR2 is SQIVND (reference sequence). The length of the CDR3 is 14 residues. The CDR3, as DNA: TGTGCCAGTAGTACGTTGGACACGAAAGAGACCCAGTACTTC. Its translation: CASSTLDTKETQYF. The whole variable domain, remainder taken from reference TRBV19 and TRBJ2-5, is DGGITQSPKYLFRKEGQNVTLSCEQNLNHDAMYWYRQDPGQGLRLIYYSQIVNDFQKGDIAEGYSVSREKKESFPLTVTSAQKNPTAFYLCASSTLDTKETQYFGPGTRLLVL.

V and J are TRBV5-1 and TRBJ2-3; no clear D. This CDR3 region has 14 residues. Trimming removed 3 bases at V and 2 bases at J, with 10 bases between. Germline V lookup: CDR1 SGHRS, CDR2 YFSETQ. The DNA for the CDR3 is TGCGCCAGCAGCTCGTCTACCCACACAGATACGCAGTATTTT. As protein: CASSSSTHTDTQYF.

V usage is TRBV6-1 and J usage is TRBJ1-5; a weak D match, TRBD1 (5 bases). Germline assignment: CDR1 MNHNS and CDR2 SASEGT. With 6 bases removed from V and 5 bases from J, the gap between germline ends came to 20 bases. This CDR3 spans 16 amino acids. CDR3 residues: CASRPLGRALDQPQHF. The CDR3, as DNA: TGTGCCAGCAGACCCCTGGGCAGGGCCCTTGATCAGCCCCAGCATTTT.

The chain joins TRBV27 to TRBJ1-2; TRBD1 matches 9 bases. Germline V lookup: CDR1 MNHEY, CDR2 SMNVEV (reference sequence). This CDR3 comprises 17 residues. The junction had 8 bases not matched to a gene; V was cut back by 2 bases and J by 1 base. The CDR3 spells CASSLKFGTGNNYGYTF. In nucleotides, the CDR3 is TGTGCCAGCAGTTTAAAGTTCGGGACAGGGAATAACTATGGCTACACCTTC.

The chain combines TRBV30 with TRBJ1-5; D is perhaps TRBD1 (6 bases). V dropped 0 bases and J dropped 2 bases, with 11 bases sitting between them. Germline V gene sequence: CDR1 GTSNPN, CDR2 SVGIG (reference sequence). This CDR3 has 15 amino acids. DNA for the CDR3: TGTGCCTGGAGTGTACAGGGTGGACGCAATCAGCCCCAGCATTTT. It yields the protein CAWSVQGGRNQPQHF. Full variable domain (remainder filled in from reference TRBV30 and TRBJ1-5): SQTIHQWPATLVQPVGSPLSLECTVEGTSNPNLYWYRQAAGRGLQLLFYSVGIGQISSEVPQNLSASRPQDRQFILSSKKLLLSDSGFYLCAWSVQGGRNQPQHFGDGTRLSIL.

CDR3 coding DNA: TGTGCCAGCAGCATGACCGGGACAGGGACTTTAAGCAATCAGCCCCAGCATTTT. It translates to CASSMTGTGTLSNQPQHF. The chain combines TRBV7-2 with TRBJ1-5, with 9 bases matching TRBD1. CDR3 size: 18 residues. V was clipped by 5 bases and J by 1 base; unmatched bases: 12. Germline V gives CDR1 SGHTA, CDR2 FQGNSA.

The chain combines TRBV7-9 with TRBJ2-7, with a possible D match to TRBD2 (5 bases). The CDR3 has 15 amino acids. The V end lost 4 bases, the J end lost 1 base, and 14 bases lay between the germline ends. The germline CDR1 and CDR2 sequences are SEHNR and FQNEAQ (reference sequence). Here the CDR3 reads CASSSLSGSSYEQYF. The CDR3 nucleotides are TGTGCCAGCAGCTCTCTATCGGGATCTTCCTACGAGCAGTACTTC. The full variable domain, completed using reference TRBV7-9 and TRBJ2-7, is DTGVSQNPRHKITKRGQNVTFRCDPISEHNRLYWYRQTLGQGPEFLTYFQNEAQLEKSRLLSDRFSAERPKGSFSTLEIQRTEQGDSAMYLCASSSLSGSSYEQYFGPGTRLTVT.

V usage is TRBV20-1 and J usage is TRBJ2-2; D is ambiguous. CDR3 length: 12 residues. From germline, CDR1 is DFQATT and CDR2 SNEGSKA (reference sequence). The ends were cut back, 3 bases at V and 5 bases at J, with 7 bases in the middle. For the CDR3, the DNA is TGCAGTGCTAGCACCCCGACCGGGGAGCTGTTTTTT. This sequence encodes CSASTPTGELFF.

J is TRBJ2-2 and V is TRBV12-3 or TRBV12-4; D not resolved. CDR3 length equals 12 residues. V lost 7 bases, J lost 7 bases, and 10 bases lay in between. The CDR3 bases are TGTGCCAGCATGAGTGACGGCGGGGAGCTGTTTTTT. Amino acids: CASMSDGGELFF.

The chain joins TRBV7-9 to TRBJ1-1; a possible D gene is TRBD1 (6 bases). V lost 5 bases and J 5 bases, leaving 18 bases between the germline ends. The V gene's germline CDR1 is SEHNR and CDR2 FQNEAQ (reference sequence). The CDR3 contains 15 residues. CDR3 in DNA: TGTGCCAGCAGCCCTATGGGGGCAATTTTTACTGAAGCTTTCTTT. It codes for CASSPMGAIFTEAFF.

The chain recombines TRBV4-1 with TRBJ2-3, with TRBD2 identical over 8 bases. This CDR3 is 17 amino acids long. The ends lost 2 bases at V and 5 bases at J; junction bases unmatched: 12. CDR1 MGHRA and CDR2 YSYEKL come from the germline V gene. CDR3 in amino acids: CASSQNPSGSIQDTQYF. The DNA of the CDR3 is TGCGCCAGCAGCCAAAACCCCAGCGGGAGCATCCAAGATACGCAGTATTTT.

The rearrangement links TRBV29-1 to TRBJ1-2, with D maybe TRBD1 (5 bases). Germline V gives CDR1 SQVTM, CDR2 ANQGSEA. This CDR3 region has 14 residues. The V end was cut by 4 bases, the J end by 2 bases, with 14 bases between. CDR3 loop: CSVAGTGKNYGYTF. The CDR3 nucleotides are TGCAGCGTTGCTGGGACGGGAAAAAACTATGGCTACACCTTC.